These T cell receptor beta chains were read from a single sample in a study of shared clonotypes between healthy human individuals. Sequencing was performed with immunoSEQ multiplex PCR; in TCRdb, only in-frame clones are kept and a portion is missing. The profile shows 2 million to 2.5 million clones, 80% to 95% of them singletons. Sequencing was done on a sample of naive CD4+ T cells from PBMCs. All receptors derive from a man aged 18 to 35 in good health. Some clones in this sample may be carry-over from other donors' samples. Each CDR3 is given with its conserved first and last residue. A D gene is named only where the DNA matches it firmly.

cdr3_aa: CATVTSGTDTQYF; j_call: TRBJ2-3; d_call: TRBD2; v_call: TRBV28
cdr3_aa: CASEVGTGPDTQYF; j_call: TRBJ2-3; d_call: TRBD1; v_call: TRBV2
cdr3_aa: CASSPFSDPNTEAFF; j_call: TRBJ1-1; d_call: NA; v_call: TRBV18
cdr3_aa: CASSLEGARNTEAFF; j_call: TRBJ1-1; d_call: TRBD1; v_call: TRBV7-3
cdr3_aa: CASSPGLSGTNTGELFF; j_call: TRBJ2-2; d_call: TRBD2; v_call: TRBV18
cdr3_aa: CASSSGRVPTGYGYTF; j_call: TRBJ1-2; d_call: NA; v_call: TRBV5-1
cdr3_aa: CASSVDPGWADTQYF; j_call: TRBJ2-3; d_call: NA; v_call: TRBV9
cdr3_aa: CASSFSPAQPQHF; j_call: TRBJ1-5; d_call: NA; v_call: TRBV5-4
cdr3_aa: CASSHRVSPGTYYYEQYF; j_call: TRBJ2-7; d_call: NA; v_call: TRBV4-3
cdr3_aa: CASKRQGPNEQYF; j_call: TRBJ2-7; d_call: NA; v_call: TRBV2
cdr3_aa: CASSLGTGELFF; j_call: TRBJ2-2; d_call: NA; v_call: TRBV7-2
cdr3_aa: CASSHLGLAQVTDTQYF; j_call: TRBJ2-3; d_call: TRBD2; v_call: TRBV4-1
cdr3_aa: CASSVSNEKLFF; j_call: TRBJ1-4; d_call: NA; v_call: TRBV28
cdr3_aa: CASSSGTVLFQPQHF; j_call: TRBJ1-5; d_call: TRBD1; v_call: TRBV28
cdr3_aa: CASSLRLAALGAKNIQYF; j_call: TRBJ2-4; d_call: TRBD2; v_call: TRBV7-2
cdr3_aa: CSVDLANYGYTF; j_call: TRBJ1-2; d_call: NA; v_call: TRBV29-1
cdr3_aa: CASSLGTRHLNEQFF; j_call: TRBJ2-1; d_call: NA; v_call: TRBV5-8
cdr3_aa: CAWSVLSGQPQHF; j_call: TRBJ1-5; d_call: NA; v_call: TRBV30
cdr3_aa: CASSLSRVGEQFF; j_call: TRBJ2-1; d_call: NA; v_call: TRBV27
cdr3_aa: CASSLVAFGSSEAFF; j_call: TRBJ1-1; d_call: NA; v_call: TRBV5-6
cdr3_aa: CASRLAGGSYEQYF; j_call: TRBJ2-7; d_call: TRBD2; v_call: TRBV5-4
cdr3_aa: CASSLTSGRFGSYEQYF; j_call: TRBJ2-7; d_call: TRBD2; v_call: TRBV7-6
cdr3_aa: CASSLTTGVVYEQYF; j_call: TRBJ2-7; d_call: TRBD1; v_call: TRBV7-3
cdr3_aa: CASSMTLAGVRNEQFF; j_call: TRBJ2-1; d_call: TRBD2; v_call: TRBV7-6
cdr3_aa: CASSLKEPGRTDTQYF; j_call: TRBJ2-3; d_call: NA; v_call: TRBV28
cdr3_aa: CASSLAGSLNEQFF; j_call: TRBJ2-1; d_call: NA; v_call: TRBV7-9
cdr3_aa: CASSQDLAGAKTGELFF; j_call: TRBJ2-2; d_call: TRBD2; v_call: TRBV4-2
cdr3_aa: CASSLALAAPGELFF; j_call: TRBJ2-2; d_call: TRBD2; v_call: TRBV5-1
cdr3_aa: CASSLWDQETQYF; j_call: TRBJ2-5; d_call: NA; v_call: TRBV5-4
cdr3_aa: CASSETRGWTSGERAEQYF; j_call: TRBJ2-7; d_call: TRBD2; v_call: TRBV10-1
cdr3_aa: CASSEALMGGNEKLFF; j_call: TRBJ1-4; d_call: NA; v_call: TRBV2
cdr3_aa: CASSPRTSSEYNEQFF; j_call: TRBJ2-1; d_call: TRBD2; v_call: TRBV9
cdr3_aa: CASSLSVGRSKIDTQYF; j_call: TRBJ2-3; d_call: NA; v_call: TRBV11-2
cdr3_aa: CASSVSSGSEQFF; j_call: TRBJ2-1; d_call: TRBD2; v_call: TRBV9
cdr3_aa: CASSLGTTNTGELFF; j_call: TRBJ2-2; d_call: TRBD2; v_call: TRBV7-3
cdr3_aa: CASRDSGSVDEQFF; j_call: TRBJ2-1; d_call: NA; v_call: TRBV5-1
cdr3_aa: CAYRRDRSYGYTF; j_call: TRBJ1-2; d_call: TRBD1; v_call: TRBV30
cdr3_aa: CAAAGTDTQYF; j_call: TRBJ2-3; d_call: TRBD2; v_call: TRBV28
cdr3_aa: CASRWTVASTDTQYF; j_call: TRBJ2-3; d_call: NA; v_call: TRBV28
cdr3_aa: CASSSRAVDTQYF; j_call: TRBJ2-3; d_call: NA; v_call: TRBV7-6
cdr3_aa: CAISDHGLAGISGTQYF; j_call: TRBJ2-3; d_call: TRBD2; v_call: TRBV10-3
cdr3_aa: CASSYGGQTYEQYF; j_call: TRBJ2-7; d_call: NA; v_call: TRBV6-5
cdr3_aa: CASSERGFNEKLFF; j_call: TRBJ1-4; d_call: NA; v_call: TRBV10-1
cdr3_aa: CASTAGSFNEQFF; j_call: TRBJ2-1; d_call: NA; v_call: TRBV9
cdr3_aa: CASSPGASQIHYGYTF; j_call: TRBJ1-2; d_call: NA; v_call: TRBV27
cdr3_aa: CASSVDQGNTEAFF; j_call: TRBJ1-1; d_call: NA; v_call: TRBV9